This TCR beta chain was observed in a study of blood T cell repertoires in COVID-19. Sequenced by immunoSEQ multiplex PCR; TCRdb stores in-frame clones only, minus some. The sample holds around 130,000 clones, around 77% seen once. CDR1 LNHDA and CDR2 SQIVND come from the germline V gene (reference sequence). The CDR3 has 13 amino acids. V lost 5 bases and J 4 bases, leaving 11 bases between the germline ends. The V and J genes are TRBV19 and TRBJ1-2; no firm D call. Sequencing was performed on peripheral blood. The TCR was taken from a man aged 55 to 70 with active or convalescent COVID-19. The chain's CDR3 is CASSGLSFYGYTF. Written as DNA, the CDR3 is TGTGCCAGTAGTGGGCTGAGTTTCTATGGCTACACCTTC. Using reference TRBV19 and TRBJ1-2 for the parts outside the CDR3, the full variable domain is DGGITQSPKYLFRKEGQNVTLSCEQNLNHDAMYWYRQDPGQGLRLIYYSQIVNDFQKGDIAEGYSVSREKKESFPLTVTSAQKNPTAFYLCASSGLSFYGYTFGSGTRLTVV.